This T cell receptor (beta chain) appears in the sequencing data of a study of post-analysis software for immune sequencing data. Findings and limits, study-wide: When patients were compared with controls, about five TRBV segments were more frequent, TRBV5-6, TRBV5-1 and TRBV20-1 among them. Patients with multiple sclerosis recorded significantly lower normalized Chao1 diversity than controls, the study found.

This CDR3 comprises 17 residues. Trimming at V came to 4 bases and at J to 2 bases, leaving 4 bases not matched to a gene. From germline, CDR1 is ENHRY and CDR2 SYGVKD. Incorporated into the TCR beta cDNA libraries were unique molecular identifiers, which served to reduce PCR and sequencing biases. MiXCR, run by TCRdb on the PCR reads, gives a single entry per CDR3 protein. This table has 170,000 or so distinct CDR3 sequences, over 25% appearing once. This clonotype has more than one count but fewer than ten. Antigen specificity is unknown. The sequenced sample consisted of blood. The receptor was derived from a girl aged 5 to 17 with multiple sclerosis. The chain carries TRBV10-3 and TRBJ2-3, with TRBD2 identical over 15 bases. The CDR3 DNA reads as TGTGCCATCAGTGGGGGACTAGCGGGAGGCCTCACAGATACGCAGTATTTT. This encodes CAISGGLAGGLTDTQYF.